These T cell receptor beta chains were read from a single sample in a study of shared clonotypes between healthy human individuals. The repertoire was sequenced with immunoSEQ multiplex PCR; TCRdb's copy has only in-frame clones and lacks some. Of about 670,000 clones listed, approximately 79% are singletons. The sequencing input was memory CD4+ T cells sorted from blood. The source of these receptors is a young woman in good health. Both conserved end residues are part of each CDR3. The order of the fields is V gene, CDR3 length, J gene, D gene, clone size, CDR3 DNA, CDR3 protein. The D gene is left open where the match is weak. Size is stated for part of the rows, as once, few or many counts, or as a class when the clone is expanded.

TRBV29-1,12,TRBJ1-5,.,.,TGCAGCGTTGGGTGGTCCGATCAGCCCCAGCATTTT,CSVGWSDQPQHF
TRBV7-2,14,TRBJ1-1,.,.,TGTGCCAGCAGCTTCATACCGAGGAACACTGAAGCTTTCTTT,CASSFIPRNTEAFF
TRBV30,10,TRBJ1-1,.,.,TGTGCCTGGGGTTGGCGGGAGGCTTTCTTT,CAWGWREAFF
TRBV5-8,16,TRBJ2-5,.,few,TGTGCCAGCAGCTACCCGGTAGGGGGAACACAAGAGACCCAGTACTTC,CASSYPVGGTQETQYF
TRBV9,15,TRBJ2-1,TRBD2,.,TGTGCCAGCAGCGTACAAGCGGGAGTTACGTATGAGCAGTTCTTC,CASSVQAGVTYEQFF
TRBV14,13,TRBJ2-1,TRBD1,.,TGTGCCACCGGGACAGGGGCGGGGAATGAGCAGTTCTTC,CATGTGAGNEQFF
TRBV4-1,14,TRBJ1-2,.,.,TGCGCCAGCAGCCAAGACCGATTGATCTATGGCTACACCTTC,CASSQDRLIYGYTF
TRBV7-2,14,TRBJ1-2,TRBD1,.,TGTGCCAGCAGCTTACCGACAGGGCAGGGAGGCTACACCTTC,CASSLPTGQGGYTF
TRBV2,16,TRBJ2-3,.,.,TGTGCCAGCAGTGAAGGCCGGGCATCTAGCACAGATACGCAGTATTTT,CASSEGRASSTDTQYF
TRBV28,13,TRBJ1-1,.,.,TGTGCCGCCCGGGGGCCAGCGCACACTGAAGCTTTCTTT,CAARGPAHTEAFF
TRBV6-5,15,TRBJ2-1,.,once,TGTGCCAGCAGTTATTCAAGCGGAGCCTACAATGAGCAGTTCTTC,CASSYSSGAYNEQFF
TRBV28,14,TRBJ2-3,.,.,TGTGCCAGCAGCCCCCAGCGGAGCACAGATACGCAGTATTTT,CASSPQRSTDTQYF
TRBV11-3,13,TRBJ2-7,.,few,TGTGCCAGCAGCTTACAGGCAGAGTACGAGCAGTACTTC,CASSLQAEYEQYF
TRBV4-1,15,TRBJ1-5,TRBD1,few,TGCGCCAGCAGCCAACTCGACAGGGACCATCAGCCCCAGCATTTT,CASSQLDRDHQPQHF
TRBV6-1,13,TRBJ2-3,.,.,TGTGCCAGCAGTGAGCAGGGTTTGGCTACGCAGTATTTT,CASSEQGLATQYF
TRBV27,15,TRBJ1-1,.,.,TGTGCCAGCAGTTTAATGGCGGACGCGAACACTGAAGCTTTCTTT,CASSLMADANTEAFF
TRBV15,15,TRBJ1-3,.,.,TGTGCCACCAGCAGAGATCCGGGGTCTGGAAACACCATATATTTT,CATSRDPGSGNTIYF
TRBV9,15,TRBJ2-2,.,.,TGTGCCAGCAGCCCTAGGGGCATGAACACCGGGGAGCTGTTTTTT,CASSPRGMNTGELFF
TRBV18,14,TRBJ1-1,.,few,TGTGCCAGCTCACCACCCTCCCCCCCAAGGGAAGCTTTCTTT,CASSPPSPPREAFF
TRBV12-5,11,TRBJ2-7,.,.,TGTGCTAGTGGTTTGGGGGACGAGCAGTACTTC,CASGLGDEQYF